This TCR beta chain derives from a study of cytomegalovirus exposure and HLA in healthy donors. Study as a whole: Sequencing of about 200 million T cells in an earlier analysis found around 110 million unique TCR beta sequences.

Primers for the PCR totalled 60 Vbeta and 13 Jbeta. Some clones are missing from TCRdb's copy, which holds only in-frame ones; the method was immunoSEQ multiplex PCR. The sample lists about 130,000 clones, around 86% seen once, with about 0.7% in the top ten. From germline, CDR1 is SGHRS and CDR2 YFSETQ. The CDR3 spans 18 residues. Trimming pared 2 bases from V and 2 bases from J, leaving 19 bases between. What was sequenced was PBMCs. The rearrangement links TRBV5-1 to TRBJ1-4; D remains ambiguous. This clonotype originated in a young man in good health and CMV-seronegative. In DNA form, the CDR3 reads TGCGCCAGCAGCTTTGTTGGGCGGGGTTCTGCGACTAATGAAAAACTGTTTTTT. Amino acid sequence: CASSFVGRGSATNEKLFF.